This TCR beta chain was recovered during a study of CD8+CD57+ T cells in acquired aplastic anemia. The wider study: The mean DNA yield obtained from sorted CD4+ and CD8+ cells came to about 3.2 ug. Healthy-donor CD4+ cells averaged about 9.9 million reads. Study observations and caveats: Researchers report that 25 to 35 CD8+ CDR3 sequences appeared in both patients and controls.

The use of genomic DNA as template underpinned the TCR beta VDJ and CDR3 profiling. Each CDR3 protein is one row after TCRdb ran MiXCR on the reads. The sample includes roughly 180,000 distinct CDR3 sequences, 46% seen only once; the top ten take about 2.9%. This clonotype was seen once. The antigen is not known. The receptor was derived from a human donor in good health. Specimen: sorted CD4+, CD8+, or CD8+CD57+ T cells (not recorded which) from PBMCs.

The CDR3 nucleotides read TGCAGTGCCAGCAGCCCGGGACTAGCGGATCAAGAGACCCAGTACTTC. Translation: CSASSPGLADQETQYF. V and J are TRBV20-1 and TRBJ2-5; 11 bases line up with TRBD2. J gave up 2 bases and V 6 bases, and 11 bases lay outside the gene matches. Germline V gene data show CDR1 as DFQATT and CDR2 as SNEGSKA (reference sequence). The CDR3 has 16 residues.